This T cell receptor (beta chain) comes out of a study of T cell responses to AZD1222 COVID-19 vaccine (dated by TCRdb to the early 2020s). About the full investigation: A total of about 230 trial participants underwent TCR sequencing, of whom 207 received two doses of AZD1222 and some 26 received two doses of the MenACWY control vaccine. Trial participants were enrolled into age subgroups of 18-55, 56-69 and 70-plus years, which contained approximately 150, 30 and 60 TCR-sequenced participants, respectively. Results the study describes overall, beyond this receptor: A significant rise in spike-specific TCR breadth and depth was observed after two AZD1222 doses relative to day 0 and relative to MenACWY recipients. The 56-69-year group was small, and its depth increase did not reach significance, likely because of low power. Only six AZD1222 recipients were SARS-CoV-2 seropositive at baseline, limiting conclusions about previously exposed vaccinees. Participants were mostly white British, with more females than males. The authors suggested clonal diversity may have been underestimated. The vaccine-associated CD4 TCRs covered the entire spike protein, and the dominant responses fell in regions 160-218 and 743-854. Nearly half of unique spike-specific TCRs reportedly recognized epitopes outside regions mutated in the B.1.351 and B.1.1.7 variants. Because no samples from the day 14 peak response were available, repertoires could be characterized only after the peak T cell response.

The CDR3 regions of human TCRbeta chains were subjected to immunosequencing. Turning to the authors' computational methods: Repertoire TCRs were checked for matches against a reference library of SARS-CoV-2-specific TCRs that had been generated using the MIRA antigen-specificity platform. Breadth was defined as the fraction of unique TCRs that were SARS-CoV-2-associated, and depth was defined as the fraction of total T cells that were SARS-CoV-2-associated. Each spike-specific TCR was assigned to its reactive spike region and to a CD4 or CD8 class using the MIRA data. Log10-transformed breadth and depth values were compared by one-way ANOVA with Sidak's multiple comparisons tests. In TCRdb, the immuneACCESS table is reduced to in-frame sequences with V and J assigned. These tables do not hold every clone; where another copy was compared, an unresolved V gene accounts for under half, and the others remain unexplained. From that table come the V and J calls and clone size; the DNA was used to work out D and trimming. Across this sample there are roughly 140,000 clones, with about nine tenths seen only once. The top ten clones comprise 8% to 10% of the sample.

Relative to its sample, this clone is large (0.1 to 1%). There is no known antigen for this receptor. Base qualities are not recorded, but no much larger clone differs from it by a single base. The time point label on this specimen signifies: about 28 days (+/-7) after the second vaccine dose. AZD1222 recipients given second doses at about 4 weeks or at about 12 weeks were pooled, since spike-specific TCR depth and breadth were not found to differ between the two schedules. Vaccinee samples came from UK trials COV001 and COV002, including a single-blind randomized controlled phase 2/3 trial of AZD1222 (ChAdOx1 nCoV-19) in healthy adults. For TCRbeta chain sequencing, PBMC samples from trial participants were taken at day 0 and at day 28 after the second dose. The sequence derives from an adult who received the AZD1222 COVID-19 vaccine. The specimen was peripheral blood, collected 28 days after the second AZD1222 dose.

The nucleotide sequence reads as follows: TGTGCCAGCAGTAAGCCCTACCTGGGGGATGGCTACACCTTC. Its protein is CASSKPYLGDGYTF. The chain employs TRBV28 and TRBJ1-2, and perhaps TRBD1 as D gene, on 5 matching bases. Relative to germline, V is 5 bases shorter and J is 6 bases shorter, with 16 bases between their ends. CDR3 length: 14 amino acids, cysteine to phenylalanine. Just the 42-base CDR3 DNA is kept, in frame starting at base 1. The germline V gene supplies CDR1 MDHEN and CDR2 SYDVKM.